This TCR beta chain originates from a study of shared clonotypes between healthy human individuals. Study-wide findings and caveats: Several donors showed sharing of about 4.7% of naive CD4 clonotypes.

Generated by immunoSEQ multiplex PCR, the TCRdb table keeps only in-frame clones and is missing some. Here the sample spans about 2.4 million clones, more than 80% being singletons. The investigators split CD4+ cells into a CD45RA+ naive subset and a CD45RA-negative memory subset. The CDR3 consists of 13 residues. Germline trimming cut 6 bases from V and 11 bases from J; bases unmatched to any gene: 5. CDR1 is ENHRY, CDR2 SYGVKD, per germline. Regarding this clone: The antigen is undetermined.

The chain combines TRBV10-3 with TRBJ2-1, with 12 nucleotides matching TRBD2. Sequencing input: naive CD4+ T cells sorted from blood. Specified subset: CD45RA+ positively selected. This clonotype was sampled from a man aged 18 to 29 in good health. The CDR3 DNA reads as TGTGCCATCAGGATGACTAGCGGGAGTAAGCAGTTCTTC. Encoded protein: CAIRMTSGSKQFF.